The 7 T cell receptor beta chains listed next were all sequenced from one sample in a study of long-term antiretroviral therapy in people with HIV. The assay, immunoSEQ v3.0, was run at survey level. TCRdb keeps only in-frame clones here, not all; method: immunoSEQ multiplex PCR. The sample has just under 20,000 clones, about 70% seen once. This specimen was unsorted PBMCs, taken 0.5 years before starting antiretroviral therapy. The receptors shown here come from a man between 18 and 29 years old with HIV.

There are a few counts of this clone. The chain joins TRBV7-6 to TRBJ1-1; 7 bases fit TRBD1. The germline V gene has CDR1 SGHVS and CDR2 FNYEAQ. This CDR3 spans 16 amino acids. Trimming took 5 bases from V and 2 from J; bases not matched to a gene: 11. The CDR3 spells CASSEGARTGNTEAFF. CDR3 nucleotides: TGTGCCAGCAGCGAGGGGGCCCGTACAGGTAACACTGAAGCTTTCTTT.

The rearrangement uses TRBV6-5 and TRBJ2-7, with TRBD1 matching over 10 bases. The CDR3 runs to 15 residues. The V gene end was trimmed by 4 bases and the J gene end by 1 base; junction bases not matched to a gene: 4. Germline CDR1 reads MNHEY; CDR2 reads SVGAGI. The CDR3 here is CASSFGTGESYEQYF. DNA of the CDR3: TGTGCCAGCAGTTTTGGGACAGGGGAATCCTACGAGCAGTACTTC.

The chain employs TRBV27 and TRBJ1-1, with a tentative D call TRBD1 (5 bases). Germline assignment: CDR1 MNHEY and CDR2 SMNVEV (reference sequence). CDR3 size: 13 residues. Trimming took 3 bases from V and 6 from J, leaving 11 bases between them. The CDR3 nucleotides are TGTGCCAGCAGTTTGGGGCTTAGGGCTGAAGCTTTCTTT. It codes for CASSLGLRAEAFF.

The chain combines TRBV9 with TRBJ2-3; 12 bases agree with TRBD2. The CDR3 covers 17 residues. Germline V gene sequence: CDR1 SGDLS, CDR2 YYNGEE. The V gene end was trimmed by 6 bases and the J gene end by 0 bases; junction bases not matched to a gene: 8. Here the CDR3 DNA reads TGTGCCAGCACCACTAGCGGGGGGCGTGCTAGCACAGATACGCAGTATTTT. This translates into CASTTSGGRASTDTQYF.

This chain joins TRBV7-6 and TRBJ2-7; 11 nucleotides align to TRBD1. CDR1 SGHVS and CDR2 FNYEAQ come from the germline V gene. The CDR3 sequence is 15 residues long. V lost 2 bases and J lost 5; bases outside the gene matches: 5. This CDR3 is CASSLRTGGINEQYF. The CDR3 bases are TGTGCCAGCAGCTTAAGGACAGGGGGCATCAACGAGCAGTACTTC. The whole variable domain, remainder taken from reference TRBV7-6 and TRBJ2-7, is GAGVSQSPRYKVTKRGQDVALRCDPISGHVSLYWYRQALGQGPEFLTYFNYEAQQDKSGLPNDRFSAERPEGSISTLTIQRTEQRDSAMYRCASSLRTGGINEQYFGPGTRLTVT.

This clone occurred a few times. The CDR3 protein is CASSVRGTGELFF. In DNA, the CDR3 is TGTGCCAGCAGCGTAAGGGGCACCGGGGAGCTGTTTTTT. The chain uses TRBV5-4 and TRBJ2-2, with D tentatively TRBD1 (5 bases). Trimming took 4 bases from V and 4 from J, leaving 8 bases between them. Germline loops: CDR1 SGHNT, CDR2 YYREEE (reference sequence). The CDR3 extends over 13 amino acids.

The chain combines TRBV5-4 with TRBJ1-1; D perhaps matches TRBD1 (6 bases). Deletions cut 0 bases from V and 2 bases from J, with 17 bases between. Germline V gene data show CDR1 as SGHNT and CDR2 as YYREEE (reference sequence). There are 17 residues in the CDR3. The CDR3 bases are TGTGCCAGCAGCTTGGTCCGCAGGGGCGCGGGAAACACTGAAGCTTTCTTT. This encodes CASSLVRRGAGNTEAFF.